The 5 T cell receptor beta chains below come from one sample, sequenced in a study of cytotoxic CD8 clonotypes in ibrutinib-treated CLL. The repertoire was sequenced with immunoSEQ multiplex PCR; TCRdb's copy has only in-frame clones and lacks some. The data contain more than 8,500 clones, under 65% of them seen just once; the ten biggest clones take up approximately 18%. Source: PBMCs, taken before ibrutinib treatment. Receptor source: a human donor with chronic lymphocytic leukemia.

CDR3 protein: CAWSVWRAGLTSGNTIYF. DNA of the CDR3: TGTGCCTGGAGCGTTTGGAGGGCAGGGCTAACCTCTGGAAACACCATATATTTT. The gene calls are TRBV30 and TRBJ1-3, with a weak D call TRBD1 (5 bases). Germline assignment: CDR1 GTSNPN and CDR2 SVGIG (reference sequence). This CDR3 contains 18 residues. V shed 3 bases and J shed 0 bases, with 21 bases lying between them.

About this clone itself: The same CDR3 arises from other DNA sequences in this sample as well. The rearrangement links TRBV30 to TRBJ1-3, with D uncertain. The germline V gene has CDR1 GTSNPN and CDR2 SVGIG (reference sequence). The ends were cut back, 0 bases at V and 4 bases at J, with 4 bases in the middle. The CDR3 is 12 amino acids. CDR3 sequence (DNA): TGTGCCTGGAGTGTACTCGGAAACACCATATATTTT. Translating it yields CAWSVLGNTIYF.

The V and J genes are TRBV5-4 and TRBJ1-2, with a possible D match to TRBD1 (5 bases). This CDR3 has 14 amino acids. Germline-derived CDR1 and CDR2 are SGHNT and YYREEE (reference sequence). The V end lost 4 bases, the J end lost 5 bases, and 15 bases lay between the germline ends. CDR3 region: CASSPDRKQYGYTF. The CDR3, as DNA: TGTGCCAGCAGCCCAGACAGAAAACAATATGGCTACACCTTC.

The V call is TRBV6-1, the J call TRBJ1-5, with D hard to call. From germline, CDR1 is MNHNS and CDR2 SASEGT. The V end lost 3 bases, the J end lost 8 bases, and 8 bases lay between the germline ends. The CDR3 runs to 12 residues. CDR3 sequence: CASSDVTEPQHF. CDR3 DNA sequence: TGTGCCAGCAGTGATGTCACGGAGCCCCAGCATTTT.

In this sample, this clone turned up a few times. This chain links TRBV4-1 with TRBJ1-5; D gene ambiguous. V gave up 1 base and J gave up 2 bases, with 12 bases separating them. Looked up from germline, CDR1 is MGHRA and CDR2 is YSYEKL. CDR3 length: 16 residues. CDR3 coding DNA: TGCGCCAGCAGCCAAGTGTTACCCGGAGGCAATCAGCCCCAGCATTTT. It is translated as CASSQVLPGGNQPQHF.